This is a list of T cell receptor beta chains from one sample in a study of vaccination and CD4 T cells after COVID-19. Their recognized antigens are unknown. MiXCR was run by TCRdb on the PCR reads, yielding one entry per CDR3 protein. Found here are about 18,000 distinct CDR3 sequences, around 80% of them singletons; the top ten hold roughly 17%. Sequencing was performed on CD4+ T cells from blood, cultured in vitro, taken after SARS-CoV-2 vaccination. The receptors were sampled from a human donor who received a COVID-19 vaccine. Each CDR3 is given with its conserved first and last residue. Fields, in order: V gene, J gene, clone size, D gene, CDR3 DNA, CDR3 protein. A D gene is named only where the DNA matches it firmly. Rows may omit the clone size; those that give it use once, few, many or a size class.

TRBV6-5	TRBJ2-1	.	.	TGTGCCAGCAGTTCCCCCCGACTCATAAGCTCCTACAATGAGCAGTTCTTC	CASSSPRLISSYNEQFF
TRBV30	TRBJ1-1	.	TRBD1	TGTGCCTGGAGTTTAGGGGGCATCACTGAAGCTTTCTTT	CAWSLGGITEAFF
TRBV20-1	TRBJ2-5	.	TRBD2	TGCAGTGCGTCTAGCGGCCAAGAGACCCAGTACTTC	CSASSGQETQYF
TRBV5-6	TRBJ2-1	.	.	TGTGCCAGCAGCTTGAGCCAGGGAAGGTCCTACAATGAGCAGTTCTTC	CASSLSQGRSYNEQFF
TRBV9	TRBJ1-3	few	.	TGTGCCAGCAGCCCTCGAGTGGACAGAATAGGTGGAAACACCATATATTTT	CASSPRVDRIGGNTIYF
TRBV7-9	TRBJ1-2	.	TRBD1	TGTGCCAGCAGCTTTGGGGACAGGGCCTCTAGGGGCTACACCTTC	CASSFGDRASRGYTF
TRBV7-9	TRBJ1-2	.	TRBD1	TGTGCCAGCAGCTTAGGAGGGGGCCTGCGCTATGGCTACACCTTC	CASSLGGGLRYGYTF
TRBV12-3/TRBV12-4	TRBJ1-2	.	.	TGTGCCAGCAGTTTGTCGCAGGGCCTCTATGGCTACACCTTC	CASSLSQGLYGYTF
TRBV7-9	TRBJ1-6	few	.	TGTGCCAGCAACGGGGGTTTAGGATCACCCCTCCACTTT	CASNGGLGSPLHF
TRBV21-1	TRBJ2-5	.	.	TGTGCCACCGTAGTAGCGGTGTCGCAAGAGACCCAGTACTTC	CATVVAVSQETQYF
TRBV12-3/TRBV12-4	TRBJ1-2	.	TRBD1	TGTGCCAGCAGCCCAAGACAGGGGGCTCGAGGCTACACCTTC	CASSPRQGARGYTF
TRBV20-1	TRBJ1-1	.	.	TGCAGTGCTATTATACCCCCAAGGGTGAACACTGAAGCTTTCTTT	CSAIIPPRVNTEAFF
TRBV5-1	TRBJ1-5	.	.	TGCGCCCCCAAACCGGAGGCAGGGGTGGAGCCCCAGCATTTT	CAPKPEAGVEPQHF
TRBV6-1	TRBJ2-5	.	.	TGTGCCAGCAGCCTGGACTGGGCCAGTGGGGGGACCCAGTACTTC	CASSLDWASGGTQYF
TRBV6-2/TRBV6-3	TRBJ1-1	.	.	TGTGCCAGCAGTTTCGTACGCCCCGATTGGGGCACTGAAGCTTTCTTT	CASSFVRPDWGTEAFF
TRBV5-4	TRBJ1-2	.	TRBD1	TGTGCCAGCAGCCCGGGACAGGCACAAGGGGGCTACACCTTC	CASSPGQAQGGYTF
TRBV24-1	TRBJ2-3	.	.	TGTGCCACCAGTGTTTCCAGCGTTAGCACAGATACGCAGTATTTT	CATSVSSVSTDTQYF
TRBV10-3	TRBJ2-7	.	TRBD1	TGTGCCAGCAGTGGGTGGACAGGGTTCCACGAGCAGTACTTC	CASSGWTGFHEQYF
TRBV20-1	TRBJ1-2	.	.	TGCAGTGCCCGCGGACAGATCTATGGCTACACCTTC	CSARGQIYGYTF
TRBV27	TRBJ1-2	.	.	TGTGCCAGCAGTTTTAGGGCAGGGACTGGCTACACCTTC	CASSFRAGTGYTF
TRBV19	TRBJ1-2	.	.	TGTGCCAGTCGAGCAGGGGCTAACTATGGCTACACCTTC	CASRAGANYGYTF
TRBV3-1	TRBJ2-2	few	TRBD1	TGTGCCAGCAGCCCAGACAGGGCTCGGAACACCGGGGAGCTGTTTTTT	CASSPDRARNTGELFF
TRBV7-2	TRBJ1-5	.	TRBD1	TGTGCCAGCAGCTTAGGGACAGGTGGAAGCAATCAGCCCCAGCATTTT	CASSLGTGGSNQPQHF
TRBV20-1	TRBJ1-6	few	.	TGCAGTGCCGCGAACGACCGGAGCTCCTATAATTCACCCCTCCACTTT	CSAANDRSSYNSPLHF
TRBV2	TRBJ1-5	.	.	TGTGCCAGCAGGAACGGGGGGGGAGGGCCCCAGCATTTT	CASRNGGGGPQHF
TRBV6-2/TRBV6-3	TRBJ2-5	once	.	TGTGCCAGCAGTAGACTGGTTTCCGGGACCCAGTACTTC	CASSRLVSGTQYF
TRBV19	TRBJ2-5	.	TRBD2	TGTGCCAGTAGTGTGGGGCGGGGGGGCGAGGAGACCCAGTACTTC	CASSVGRGGEETQYF
TRBV6-1	TRBJ1-2	.	TRBD1	TGTGCCAGCATTCCCAGAGGGACAGGGGGCGTCTATGGCTACACCTTC	CASIPRGTGGVYGYTF